The 13 T cell receptor beta chains presented below share a single source sample, sequenced in a study of blood T cell repertoires in COVID-19. Profiled with immunoSEQ multiplex PCR; TCRdb holds only in-frame clones, not every one. The sample consists of about 230,000 clones, approximately 80% of them appearing once. The sample consisted of peripheral blood. The receptor set was obtained from a middle-aged man who had recovered from COVID-19.

Only one count was recorded for this clone. The chain carries TRBV19 and TRBJ2-2, with D possibly TRBD1 on 5 matching bases. The CDR3 is 15 amino acids. Trimming shortened V by 7 bases and J by 0 bases, and 12 bases separated the two germline ends. Germline V gene lookup returns CDR1 LNHDA and CDR2 SQIVND (reference sequence). The CDR3 region has the DNA TGTGCCAGTACTAGGGGCTCAACGAACACCGGGGAGCTGTTTTTT. It codes for CASTRGSTNTGELFF.

The V and J genes are TRBV4-1 and TRBJ2-3; 7 nucleotides match TRBD2. The CDR3 runs to 16 residues. Germline V gene sequence: CDR1 MGHRA, CDR2 YSYEKL. Losses at the gene ends were 0 bases for V and 2 bases for J; bases not matched to a gene: 5. The CDR3 region is CASSQDASGYTDTQYF. The CDR3 region has the DNA TGCGCCAGCAGCCAAGATGCTAGCGGCTACACAGATACGCAGTATTTT.

The chain's CDR3 is CAWGGGHTDTQYF. CDR3 DNA: TGTGCCTGGGGTGGAGGGCACACAGATACGCAGTATTTT. The J gene is TRBJ2-3, the V gene TRBV30; D is perhaps TRBD2 (6 bases). Germline-derived CDR1 and CDR2 are GTSNPN and SVGIG (reference sequence). The CDR3 loop spans 13 amino acids. V was shortened by 5 bases and J by 2 bases, with 11 bases between the two germline ends.

This chain joins TRBV19 and TRBJ2-7, with 11 bases matching TRBD1. This CDR3 is built from 14 residues. The germline CDR1 and CDR2 sequences are LNHDA and SQIVND (reference sequence). Losses at the gene ends were 5 bases for V and 7 bases for J; bases not matched to a gene: 7. The CDR3 loop reads CASSLGQGEGEQYF. DNA for the CDR3: TGTGCCAGTAGTTTGGGACAGGGGGAAGGTGAGCAGTACTTC.

This clone was seen once. CDR3 sequence: CAGERNYGYTF. For the CDR3, the DNA is TGTGCCGGCGAGCGTAACTATGGCTACACCTTC. This rearrangement joins TRBV7-6 to TRBJ1-2, with no clear D. CDR3 size: 11 residues. With 11 bases removed from V and 1 base from J, the gap between germline ends came to 8 bases. Germline CDR1 and CDR2: SGHVS and FNYEAQ.

This chain connects TRBV5-1 to TRBJ1-4; TRBD1 agrees at 7 bases. The CDR3 is 15 amino acids. Losses at the gene ends were 4 bases for V and 5 bases for J; bases not matched to a gene: 8. Germline assignment: CDR1 SGHRS and CDR2 YFSETQ. The CDR3 region has the DNA TGCGCCAGCAGCGGGGCCGGGACAGAAAATGAAAAACTGTTTTTT. It is translated as CASSGAGTENEKLFF.

The chain uses TRBV7-8 and TRBJ2-5; maybe TRBD1 (5 bases). The V and J ends lost 0 bases and 14 bases respectively, with 22 bases between them. This CDR3 is 15 amino acids long. Germline V lookup: CDR1 SGHVS, CDR2 FQNEAQ. The CDR3 DNA sequence: TGTGCCAGCAGCTTAGCGGATAAAGTCTCCGGACATAACTACTTC. Translating it yields CASSLADKVSGHNYF.

The V and J genes are TRBV10-2 and TRBJ2-7; 10 nucleotides agree with TRBD2. The CDR3 loop spans 13 amino acids. CDR1 is WSHSY, CDR2 SAAADI, per germline. The ends lost 7 bases at V and 4 bases at J; junction bases unmatched: 4. This CDR3 is CASTLTSGYEQYF. Here the CDR3 DNA reads TGCGCCAGCACCCTGACTAGCGGGTACGAGCAGTACTTC.

This clone was observed a handful of times. This rearrangement joins TRBV19 to TRBJ2-7; no clear D. V lost 1 base and J lost 11, with 18 bases in between. Germline V lookup: CDR1 LNHDA, CDR2 SQIVND (reference sequence). This CDR3 region has 14 residues. The CDR3 DNA is TGTGCCAGTAGTATAGTCTTCTCGGAGCCGCGGAAGTACTTC. This sequence encodes CASSIVFSEPRKYF.

The V call is TRBV24-1, the J call TRBJ2-1; tentatively, D is TRBD2 (6 bases). Between the trimmed V and J ends, which lost 6 bases and 9 bases, there was a span of 14 bases. In germline, CDR1 is KGHDR, CDR2 SFDVKD. The CDR3 extends over 13 amino acids. The CDR3 sequence is CATSSGTPTEQFF. The CDR3 DNA reads TGTGCCACCAGTTCCGGGACTCCCACTGAGCAGTTCTTC.

V usage is TRBV6-5 and J usage is TRBJ2-1; TRBD2 matches at 10 bases. The ends lost 6 bases at V and 10 bases at J; junction bases unmatched: 12. This CDR3 has 15 residues. The germline V gene encodes CDR1 MNHEY and CDR2 SVGAGI. The CDR3 DNA sequence: TGTGCCAGCAGCCCCACTAGCGGGAAAGAGCGAGAGCAGTTCTTC. This codes for CASSPTSGKEREQFF.

This clone was observed a few times. J is TRBJ2-7 and V is TRBV5-4, with D possibly being TRBD1 (6 bases). The CDR3 sequence is 14 residues long. Germline CDR1 is SGHNT and CDR2 is YYREEE (reference sequence). Trimming pared 5 bases from V and 3 bases from J, leaving 15 bases between. The CDR3: CASSLGKGVYEQYF. The CDR3 DNA follows: TGTGCCAGCAGTCTCGGAAAGGGGGTCTACGAGCAGTACTTC.

The chain joins TRBV19 to TRBJ1-5; D is possibly TRBD1 (6 bases). V was shortened by 4 bases and J by 1 base, with 17 bases between the two germline ends. The length of the CDR3 is 17 residues. Germline values: CDR1 LNHDA, CDR2 SQIVND (reference sequence). In DNA, the CDR3 is TGTGCCAGTAGTAGAATATACAGGGCAGGAAGCAATCAGCCCCAGCATTTT. Encoded protein: CASSRIYRAGSNQPQHF.